This T cell receptor (beta chain) is from a study of a mutant IDH1 vaccine in newly diagnosed glioma (TCRdb year 2021). Looking at the study overall: Across visits V03 through V10, patients got a total of eight vaccinations, given in weeks 1, 3, 5, 7, 11, 15, 19 and 23. Vaccination was initiated 4-6 weeks after radiotherapy alone, or concurrently with temozolomide cycles in the chemotherapy-containing groups. Of the roughly 33 treated patients, approximately 62% were male and roughly 38% were female, and a mean age of about 37 years was recorded. Before enrollment, most patients had been given radiochemotherapy with temozolomide as standard therapy, while the rest had received either radiotherapy alone or temozolomide alone. Peripheral blood was collected at six visits: V03 (baseline), V05, V07, V10, V12 and V13. For exploratory analyses, around 26 treated patients had longitudinal TCRB deep sequencing done wherever samples were available. General study outcomes and caveats: Immune responses induced by the vaccine were seen in around 93% of patients across multiple MHC alleles. Selection of PBMC samples for TCRB deep sequencing was based on availability. It was noted by the authors that analyses of patient blood samples could not be reproduced owing to sample limitations. Pseudoprogression seemed to be unrelated to changes in the top peripheral T cell clonotypes found by TCRB sequencing.

V and J are trimmed by 3 bases and 1 base, and the gene matches miss 5 bases of the junction. From the cysteine through the phenylalanine, the CDR3 covers 16 amino acids. Only the CDR3 portion is preserved as DNA: 48 bases, with reading frame beginning at the first base. CDR1 is given as SGHDT and CDR2 as YYEEEE, both from the germline V gene. Regarding this clone: Its antigen remains undetermined. No clone much larger than this one lies a single base away; base qualities are absent.

The library was generated by the immunoSEQ multiplex PCR assay. Following the manufacturer's protocol, the hsTCRB Kit was used to amplify rearranged TCR beta chain sequences. An Illumina MiSeq was used to sequence the TCRB libraries. The paper's processing steps were these. The proprietary platform of the kit vendor was used for demultiplexing, trimming and gene mapping. TCRdb re-hosts the immuneACCESS table, in-frame sequences only. Its copies lack some clones; in the studies checked, an unresolved V gene accounts for under half of them, and the cause for the rest is not known. Clone size and V and J calls were adopted from that table, with D and trimming inferred from the DNA. This sample lists roughly 110,000 clones; approximately 87% were detected once. Of the sample, roughly 0.55% falls within the top ten clones. The time point label on this specimen signifies: week 11, during vaccination. Every vaccine dose consisted of 300 ug of a 20-mer mutant IDH1 peptide in Montanide, administered subcutaneously together with topical imiquimod. Newly diagnosed WHO grade 3 or 4 IDH1-mutant astrocytomas showing loss of nuclear ATRX were present in the donors. The samples were drawn from NOA16, a multicentre, single-arm, open-label phase I trial in Germany that tested a mutant IDH1 peptide vaccine in humans for the first time. Genomic DNA for TCRB sequencing was extracted from EDTA blood using the DNeasy Blood and Tissue Kit.

The source of this sequence is a woman between 45 and 65 years old with glioma. The chain is made from TRBV5-6 and TRBJ2-1, and TRBD2 aligns with 9 junction nucleotides. Sequenced here: PBMCs, sampled from a glioma patient whose treatment included an IDH1 peptide vaccine. The CDR3 reads CASSSMTSGSYNEQFF. The DNA sequence is given as TGTGCCAGCAGCTCTATGACTAGCGGTTCCTACAATGAGCAGTTCTTC.